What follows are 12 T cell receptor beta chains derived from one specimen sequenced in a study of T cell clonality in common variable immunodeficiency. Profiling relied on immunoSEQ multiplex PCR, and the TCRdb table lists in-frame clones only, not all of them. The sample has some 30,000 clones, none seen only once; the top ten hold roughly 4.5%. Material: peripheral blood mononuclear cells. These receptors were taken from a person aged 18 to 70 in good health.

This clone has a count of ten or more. The DNA read from the CDR3 is TGTGCCAGCAGCCTTAGGGGGGGGGCACACTATGGC. It translates to CASSLRGGAHYG. The entire CDR3 is CASSLRGGAHYGYTF. The V call is TRBV7-2, the J call TRBJ1-2; D might be TRBD1 (6 bases). The read terminates 3 residues ahead of where the CDR3 ends, so the germline J gene completes it. The V end was cut by 5 bases, the J end by 3 bases, with 16 bases between. Per the germline V gene, CDR1 is SGHTA and CDR2 is FQGNSA. This CDR3 has 15 residues.

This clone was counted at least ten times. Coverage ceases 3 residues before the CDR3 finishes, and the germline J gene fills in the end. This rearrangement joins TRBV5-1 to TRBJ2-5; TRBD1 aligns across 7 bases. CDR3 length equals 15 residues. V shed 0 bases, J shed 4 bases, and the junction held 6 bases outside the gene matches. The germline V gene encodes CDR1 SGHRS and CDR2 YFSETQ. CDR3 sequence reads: CASSLASTGTETQYF. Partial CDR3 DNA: TGCGCCAGCAGCTTGGCGTCGACAGGGACAGAGACC. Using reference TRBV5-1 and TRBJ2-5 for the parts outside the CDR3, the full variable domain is KAGVTQTPRYLIKTRGQQVTLSCSPISGHRSVSWYQQTPGQGLQFLFEYFSETQRNKGNFPGRFSGRQFSNSRSEMNVSTLELGDSALYLCASSLASTGTETQYFGPGTRLLVL.

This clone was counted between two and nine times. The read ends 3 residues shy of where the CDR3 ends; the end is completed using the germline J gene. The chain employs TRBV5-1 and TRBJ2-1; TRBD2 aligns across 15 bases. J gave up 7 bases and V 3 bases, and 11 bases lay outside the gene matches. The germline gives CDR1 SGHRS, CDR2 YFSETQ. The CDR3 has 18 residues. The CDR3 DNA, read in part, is TGCGCCAGCAGCTGGGGACTAGCGGGAGGAGAGATAACAAATGAG. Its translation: CASSWGLAGGEITNE. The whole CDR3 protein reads CASSWGLAGGEITNEQFF.

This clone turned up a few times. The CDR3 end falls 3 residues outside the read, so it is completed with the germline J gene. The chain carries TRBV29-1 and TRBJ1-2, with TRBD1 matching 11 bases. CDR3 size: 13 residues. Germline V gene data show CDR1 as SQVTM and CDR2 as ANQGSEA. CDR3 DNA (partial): TGCAGCGCCTCGGGACAGGGGGAGCACGGC. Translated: CSASGQGEHG. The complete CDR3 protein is CSASGQGEHGYTF.

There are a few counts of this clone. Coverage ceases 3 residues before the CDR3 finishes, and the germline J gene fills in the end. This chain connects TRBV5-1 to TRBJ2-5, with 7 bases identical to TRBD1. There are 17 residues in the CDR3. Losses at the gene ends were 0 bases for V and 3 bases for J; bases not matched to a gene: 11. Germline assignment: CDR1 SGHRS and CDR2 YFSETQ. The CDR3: CASSLGGQTGWKETQYF. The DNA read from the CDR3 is TGCGCCAGCAGCTTGGGGGGCCAGACAGGGTGGAAAGAGACC.

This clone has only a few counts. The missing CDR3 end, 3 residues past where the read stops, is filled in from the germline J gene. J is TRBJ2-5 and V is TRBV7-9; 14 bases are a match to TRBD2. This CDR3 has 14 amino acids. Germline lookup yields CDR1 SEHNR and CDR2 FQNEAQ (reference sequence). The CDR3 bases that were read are TGTGCCAGCAGCCTGGGACTAGCGGGAGACACC. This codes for CASSLGLAGDT. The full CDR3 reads CASSLGLAGDTQYF.

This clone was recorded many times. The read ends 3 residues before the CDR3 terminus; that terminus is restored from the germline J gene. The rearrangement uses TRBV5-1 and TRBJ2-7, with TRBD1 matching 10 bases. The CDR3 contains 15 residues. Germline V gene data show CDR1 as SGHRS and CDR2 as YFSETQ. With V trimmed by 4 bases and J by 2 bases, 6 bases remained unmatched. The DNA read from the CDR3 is TGCGCCAGCAGCCAGGGGACAGGGGAACCCTACGAG. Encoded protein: CASSQGTGEPYE. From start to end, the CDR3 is CASSQGTGEPYEQYF.

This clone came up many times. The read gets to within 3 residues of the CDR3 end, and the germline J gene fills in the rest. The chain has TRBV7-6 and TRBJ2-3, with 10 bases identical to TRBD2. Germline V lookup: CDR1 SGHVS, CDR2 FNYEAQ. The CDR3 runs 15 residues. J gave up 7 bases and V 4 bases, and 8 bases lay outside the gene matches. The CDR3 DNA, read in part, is TGTGCCAGCAGCTCGGGACTAGCGAGGAGGCATACG. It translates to CASSSGLARRHT. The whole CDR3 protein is CASSSGLARRHTQYF.

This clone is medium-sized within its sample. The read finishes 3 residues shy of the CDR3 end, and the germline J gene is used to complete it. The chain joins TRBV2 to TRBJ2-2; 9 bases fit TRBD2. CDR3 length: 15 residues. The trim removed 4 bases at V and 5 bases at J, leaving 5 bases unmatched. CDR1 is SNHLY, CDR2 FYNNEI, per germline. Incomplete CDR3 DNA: TGTGCCAGCAGTGCCGCTAGCGGGACGACCGGGGAG. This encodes CASSAASGTTGE. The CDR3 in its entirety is CASSAASGTTGELFF.

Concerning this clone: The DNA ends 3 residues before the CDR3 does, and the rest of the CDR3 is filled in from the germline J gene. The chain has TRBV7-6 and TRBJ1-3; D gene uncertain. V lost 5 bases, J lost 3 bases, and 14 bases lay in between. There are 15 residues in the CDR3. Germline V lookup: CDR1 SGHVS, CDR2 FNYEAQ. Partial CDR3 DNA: TGTGCCAGCAGCCCAGGAAGCCGGAATGGAAACACC. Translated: CASSPGSRNGNT. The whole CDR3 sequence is CASSPGSRNGNTIYF.

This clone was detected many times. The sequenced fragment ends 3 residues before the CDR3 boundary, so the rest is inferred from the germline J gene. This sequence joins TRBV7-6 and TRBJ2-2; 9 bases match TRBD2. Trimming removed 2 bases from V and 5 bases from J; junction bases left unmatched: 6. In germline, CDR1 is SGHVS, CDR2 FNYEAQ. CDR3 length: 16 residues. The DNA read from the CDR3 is TGTGCCAGCAGCTTATACGGCGGGAGGGTGACCGGGGAG. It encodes CASSLYGGRVTGE. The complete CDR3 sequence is CASSLYGGRVTGELFF.

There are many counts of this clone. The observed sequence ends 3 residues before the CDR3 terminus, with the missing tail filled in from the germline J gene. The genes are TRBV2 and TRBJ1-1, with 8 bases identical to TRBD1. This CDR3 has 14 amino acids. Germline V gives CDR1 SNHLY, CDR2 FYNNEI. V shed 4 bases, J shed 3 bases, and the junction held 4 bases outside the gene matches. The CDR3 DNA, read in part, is TGTGCCAGCAGTGGACAGGGGTCGGACACTGAA. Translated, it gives CASSGQGSDTE. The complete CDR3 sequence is CASSGQGSDTEAFF.